Presented here are 30 T cell receptor beta chains from one specimen sequenced in a study of CD8 T cells in Susac syndrome (dated by TCRdb to the late 2010s). Receptor libraries were prepared by the immunoSEQ multiplex PCR assay. RNA was extracted with the RNeasy kit and roughly 0.45 to 1 ug was reverse transcribed using random hexamers. TCRdb cleaned the public reads at Q25 with fastp, built clones with MiXCR and kept in-frame beta chains. Entries are consolidated by CDR3 protein sequence, retaining the most common genes and DNA. This sample holds about 300,000 distinct CDR3 sequences; over 75% were observed only once. Around 0.18% of the sample goes to the ten largest clones. Source material: CD8+ T cells from PBMCs. The source of these receptors is a human donor with multiple sclerosis.

V is TRBV12-3 or TRBV12-4 and J is TRBJ2-7, with D tentatively TRBD1 (6 bases). V shed 6 bases and J shed 5 bases, with 14 bases lying between them. CDR3 length: 13 residues. CDR3 loop: CASSLNRVHEQYF. The CDR3 DNA follows: TGTGCCAGCAGCCTGAACAGGGTCCACGAGCAGTACTTC.

V is TRBV7-9 and J is TRBJ2-7; 7 positions agree with TRBD1. J was trimmed by 3 bases and V by 5 bases; bases with no gene match: 13. CDR1 is SEHNR and CDR2 is FQNEAQ in the germline V gene (reference sequence). CDR3 size: 16 residues. CDR3 bases: TGTGCCAGCAGCATAACCTCGGGACAGCCCTTCTACGAGCAGTACTTC. It specifies CASSITSGQPFYEQYF.

The genes are TRBV19 and TRBJ2-1; 7 nucleotides align to TRBD2. V lost 3 bases to trimming and J lost 5 bases; unmatched junction nucleotides: 7. The CDR3 is 15 residues long. Germline CDR1 reads LNHDA; CDR2 reads SQIVND (reference sequence). The CDR3 spells CASSIGSGLNNEQFF. CDR3 nucleotide sequence: TGTGCCAGTAGTATTGGTAGCGGGTTGAACAATGAGCAGTTCTTC.

The chain couples TRBV4-2 to TRBJ2-1; weak D call: TRBD2 (6 bases). The CDR3 has 16 residues. V was clipped by 0 bases and J by 6 bases, with 15 bases between them. Germline V gene lookup returns CDR1 LGHNA and CDR2 YNFKEQ. The CDR3 loop reads CASSQDAGTPSNEQFF. CDR3 DNA: TGTGCCAGCAGCCAAGACGCCGGGACTCCCAGCAATGAGCAGTTCTTC.

The J gene is TRBJ2-3, the V gene TRBV6-6; D is ambiguous. V was trimmed by 6 bases and J by 2 bases, leaving 12 bases between them. CDR3 length: 14 residues. CDR1 is MNHNY and CDR2 is SVGAGI in the germline V gene (reference sequence). CDR3 in amino acids: CASSLGPATDTQYF. CDR3 sequence (DNA): TGTGCCAGCAGCCTTGGACCCGCCACAGATACGCAGTATTTT.

The sample holds a few counts of this clonotype. The rearrangement links TRBV18 to TRBJ1-1; D gene ambiguous. Trimming removed 6 bases from V and 1 base from J, with 6 bases in between. Per the germline V gene, CDR1 is KGHSH and CDR2 is LQKENI. CDR3 length: 12 amino acids. The DNA for the CDR3 is TGTGCCAGCTCGCCCACGAACACTGAAGCTTTCTTT. Translating gives CASSPTNTEAFF.

The V gene is TRBV7-2, the J gene TRBJ1-1; D is uncertain. The CDR3 extends over 10 amino acids. The germline V gene encodes CDR1 SGHTA and CDR2 FQGNSA. V dropped 8 bases and J dropped 11 bases, with 12 bases sitting between them. The CDR3 sequence is CASRRKQAFF. DNA of the CDR3: TGTGCCAGCCGACGTAAGCAGGCTTTCTTT.

This sequence joins TRBV29-1 and TRBJ2-1; possible D gene TRBD2, 6 bases. The germline CDR1 and CDR2 sequences are SQVTM and ANQGSEA. Trimming pared 6 bases from V and 6 bases from J, leaving 18 bases between. The CDR3 length is 14 residues. CDR3 sequence reads: CSVASGLSGNEQFF. CDR3 in DNA: TGCAGCGTCGCCTCGGGTCTTAGCGGCAATGAGCAGTTCTTC.

Here the CDR3 DNA reads TGCAGTGCTAAACGACAGGGGGCCTCAAATGAGCAGTTCTTC. Its translation is CSAKRQGASNEQFF. The rearrangement joins TRBV20-1 to TRBJ2-1; TRBD1 agrees at 10 bases. Trimming took 4 bases from V and 7 from J; bases not matched to a gene: 7. Germline CDR1 and CDR2: DFQATT and SNEGSKA (reference sequence). The CDR3 has 14 residues.

This clonotype was counted a few times. The chain employs TRBV4-1 and TRBJ2-7; 9 bases are a match to TRBD1. The CDR3 is 15 amino acids. Germline-derived CDR1 and CDR2 are MGHRA and YSYEKL. V was pared by 0 bases and J by 7 bases, with 7 bases of the junction left unmatched. The CDR3 bases are TGCGCCAGCAGCCAAGACGGGACAGGGTCAAATGAGCAGTACTTC. Translating gives CASSQDGTGSNEQYF.

J is TRBJ2-7 and V is TRBV2; a possible D gene is TRBD2 (5 bases). CDR3 length: 13 amino acids. Germline V gene lookup returns CDR1 SNHLY and CDR2 FYNNEI. Trimming removed 7 bases from V and 1 base from J, with 11 bases in between. The CDR3 DNA follows: TGTGCCAGCATGATCAGCGGATCCTACGAGCAGTACTTC. It yields the protein CASMISGSYEQYF. Using reference TRBV2 and TRBJ2-7 for the parts outside the CDR3, the full variable domain is EPEVTQTPSHQVTQMGQEVILRCVPISNHLYFYWYRQILGQKVEFLVSFYNNEISEKSEIFDDQFSVERPDGSNFTLKIRSTKLEDSAMYFCASMISGSYEQYFGPGTRLTVT.

The chain links TRBV13 to TRBJ2-5, with 7 positions matching TRBD2. V trimming: 3 bases; J trimming: 7 bases; junction bases outside the gene matches: 5. Per the germline V gene, CDR1 is PRHDT and CDR2 is FYEKMQ (reference sequence). This CDR3 contains 13 residues. The CDR3 sequence: CASSFGREGTQYF. The CDR3 DNA sequence: TGTGCCAGCAGCTTCGGCAGGGAGGGGACCCAGTACTTC.

The chain uses TRBV12-3 or TRBV12-4 and TRBJ2-5; maybe TRBD2 (6 bases). V was cut by 3 bases and J by 5 bases, with 10 bases left in between. This CDR3 contains 13 residues. CDR3 nucleotides: TGTGCCAGCAGTTTTAGCGGTATGGAGACCCAGTACTTC. Amino acids: CASSFSGMETQYF.

The chain has TRBV7-3 and TRBJ2-7, with D perhaps TRBD1 or TRBD2 (6 bases each). This CDR3 is 12 amino acids long. CDR1 and CDR2 (germline): SGHTA, FQGTGA. V was trimmed by 8 bases and J by 6 bases, leaving 14 bases between them. CDR3 in amino acids: CASYLGGPEQYF. The CDR3 nucleotides are TGTGCCAGCTACTTAGGGGGGCCCGAGCAGTACTTC. The full variable domain, in which reference TRBV7-3 and TRBJ2-7 provide the parts outside the CDR3, is GAGVSQTPSNKVTEKGKYVELRCDPISGHTALYWYRQSLGQGPEFLIYFQGTGAADDSGLPNDRFFAVRPEGSVSTLKIQRTERGDSAVYLCASYLGGPEQYFGPGTRLTVT.

The chain links TRBV5-1 to TRBJ2-7; possible D gene TRBD2, 5 bases. With 0 bases removed from V and 3 bases from J, the gap between germline ends came to 16 bases. Germline V gene data show CDR1 as SGHRS and CDR2 as YFSETQ. The CDR3 is made up of 16 amino acids. This CDR3 is CASSLAFPLGYYEQYF. The CDR3 DNA follows: TGCGCCAGCAGCTTGGCCTTCCCACTAGGCTACTACGAGCAGTACTTC.

The V gene is TRBV27, the J gene TRBJ2-1; the match to TRBD2 covers 16 bases. Germline V gene lookup returns CDR1 MNHEY and CDR2 SMNVEV (reference sequence). This CDR3 spans 20 amino acids. J lost 2 bases, V lost 5 bases, and 12 bases had no gene match. CDR3 sequence (DNA): TGTGCCAGCAGTAATTTACCGGGACTAGCGGGAGGGACTACCTACAATGAGCAGTTCTTC. Its protein product is CASSNLPGLAGGTTYNEQFF.

The chain uses TRBV12-3 or TRBV12-4 and TRBJ2-1; TRBD2 matches 10 bases. With V trimmed by 7 bases and J by 7 bases, 13 bases remained unmatched. This CDR3 has 16 residues. CDR3 sequence (DNA): TGTGCCAGCACGCCCATCGGGCTAGCGGGAGTAAATGAGCAGTTCTTC. Amino acid sequence: CASTPIGLAGVNEQFF.

J is TRBJ2-3 and V is TRBV4-3, with D maybe TRBD2 (6 bases). The V end was cut by 2 bases, the J end by 5 bases, with 8 bases between. CDR3 length: 13 residues. Germline V gives CDR1 LGHNA, CDR2 YSLEER. CDR3 sequence (DNA): TGCGCCAGCAGCCAATGGCGGGGAGATACGCAGTATTTT. This codes for CASSQWRGDTQYF.

CDR3 in amino acids: CSVALGSNEQFF. CDR3 DNA sequence: TGCAGCGTTGCTTTGGGATCTAATGAGCAGTTCTTC. The chain combines TRBV29-1 with TRBJ2-1; D uncertain. Trimming cost V 4 bases and J 7 bases, with 11 bases left between them. CDR1 is SQVTM and CDR2 is ANQGSEA in the germline V gene. The CDR3 spans 12 residues.

The chain recombines TRBV7-9 with TRBJ2-3; D is unclear. The germline V and J ends were trimmed by 3 bases and 0 bases, with 10 bases remaining between them. Germline-derived CDR1 and CDR2 are SEHNR and FQNEAQ (reference sequence). The CDR3 is made up of 15 amino acids. The CDR3 nucleotides are TGTGCCAGCAGCTTGTTCACAGCTAGCACAGATACGCAGTATTTT. Translating it yields CASSLFTASTDTQYF.

This clonotype was observed once. The V and J genes are TRBV2 and TRBJ1-3; D may be TRBD1 (6 bases). The V gene's germline CDR1 is SNHLY and CDR2 FYNNEI. The CDR3 contains 16 residues. Deletions cut 5 bases from V and 1 base from J, with 15 bases between. This CDR3 reads CASSRNRQVSGNTIYF. In DNA, the CDR3 is TGTGCCAGCAGTCGCAATAGACAGGTTTCTGGAAACACCATATATTTT.

V gene TRBV27 combines with J gene TRBJ1-1; D gene ambiguous. V lost 3 bases, J lost 5 bases, and 13 bases lay in between. CDR1 MNHEY and CDR2 SMNVEV come from the germline V gene (reference sequence). The CDR3 length is 14 residues. The CDR3 DNA reads as TGTGCCAGCAGTTTGATACAGTCGGGGACTGAAGCTTTCTTT. It yields the protein CASSLIQSGTEAFF.

V and J are TRBV9 and TRBJ2-2, with no clear D. This CDR3 is built from 13 residues. Germline V lookup: CDR1 SGDLS, CDR2 YYNGEE. With 0 bases removed from V and 8 bases from J, the gap between germline ends came to 8 bases. CDR3 bases: TGTGCCAGCAGCGTAGTGTCGTCAGGGGAGCTGTTTTTT. Translation gives CASSVVSSGELFF.

This chain connects TRBV10-3 to TRBJ2-7; TRBD1 matches at 10 bases. CDR1 is ENHRY, CDR2 SYGVKD, per germline. There are 13 residues in the CDR3. J gave up 5 bases and V 4 bases, and 2 bases lay outside the gene matches. Written as DNA, the CDR3 is TGTGCCATCAGTGGACAGGGGGCTGACGAGCAGTACTTC. Amino acids: CAISGQGADEQYF.

The chain employs TRBV19 and TRBJ2-1; D not certain. The V end was cut by 3 bases, the J end by 2 bases, with 8 bases between. There are 14 residues in the CDR3. The germline gives CDR1 LNHDA, CDR2 SQIVND (reference sequence). The CDR3 region has the DNA TGTGCCAGTAGTATTGCATTAACCTACAATGAGCAGTTCTTC. This translates into CASSIALTYNEQFF.

The CDR3 coding sequence is TGTGCCAGCAGCGTAGGAGGGACAGGGGTTACGGGCGAGCAGTACTTC. Protein product: CASSVGGTGVTGEQYF. The rearrangement uses TRBV9 and TRBJ2-7, with 10 bases fitting TRBD1. Germline V lookup: CDR1 SGDLS, CDR2 YYNGEE. The CDR3 covers 16 residues. V was clipped by 0 bases and J by 6 bases; unmatched bases: 9.

The J gene is TRBJ2-7, the V gene TRBV12-3 or TRBV12-4; TRBD2 matches at 8 bases. Trimming removed 6 bases from V and 5 bases from J; junction bases left unmatched: 18. The CDR3 is 17 residues long. The CDR3, as DNA: TGTGCCAGCAGCTCCCGACGGGGGGGCATAGGGTTGCACGAGCAGTACTTC. Translated: CASSSRRGGIGLHEQYF.

J is TRBJ1-2 and V is TRBV6-5; 10 bases line up with TRBD1. The CDR3 is made up of 13 amino acids. The V segment lost 5 bases and the J segment 4 bases; nucleotides outside the gene matches: 1. The V gene's germline CDR1 is MNHEY and CDR2 SVGAGI. The CDR3 reads CASSDRGLYGYTF. As DNA, the CDR3 is TGTGCCAGCAGTGACAGGGGGCTCTATGGCTACACCTTC.

The gene calls are TRBV27 and TRBJ2-1; weak D call: TRBD2 (6 bases). Germline V gene data show CDR1 as MNHEY and CDR2 as SMNVEV (reference sequence). Trimming shortened V by 2 bases and J by 7 bases, and 15 bases separated the two germline ends. The length of the CDR3 is 15 residues. This CDR3 is CASSLIPTSINEQFF. CDR3 sequence (DNA): TGTGCCAGCAGTTTAATCCCGACTAGTATTAATGAGCAGTTCTTC.

The chain employs TRBV2 and TRBJ2-2; D is undetermined. The germline V gene encodes CDR1 SNHLY and CDR2 FYNNEI. Deletions cut 3 bases from V and 5 bases from J, with 13 bases between. The CDR3 has 15 amino acids. The CDR3 coding sequence is TGTGCCAGCAGTGACCTACTCCAACCGACCGGGGAGCTGTTTTTT. Translation gives CASSDLLQPTGELFF. The complete variable domain, with remaining parts taken from reference TRBV2 and TRBJ2-2, reads EPEVTQTPSHQVTQMGQEVILRCVPISNHLYFYWYRQILGQKVEFLVSFYNNEISEKSEIFDDQFSVERPDGSNFTLKIRSTKLEDSAMYFCASSDLLQPTGELFFGEGSRLTVL.